This T cell receptor beta chain was captured by sequencing in a study of CD8 T cells in ankylosing spondylitis (dated by TCRdb to 2015 to 2018). Background for the entire study: The study set out to find disease-linked TCR variants by profiling T cell receptor beta repertoires in ankylosing spondylitis patients and healthy donors. Peripheral blood was sampled, and synovial fluid was also collected from ankylosing spondylitis patients. The whole study cohort included 85 to 120 healthy donors and 25 or so ankylosing spondylitis patients. Broader findings and caveats from the paper: The disease-linked clones were reported to be significantly enriched in matched synovial fluid samples from ankylosing spondylitis patients. Blood from ankylosing spondylitis patients appeared to be characterized by a TCR beta motif composed of 7 to 9 highly homologous amino acid variants. A CD8+ phenotype was shown by the disease-linked clones, which were found at relatively low frequencies in peripheral blood. Some TCR beta motif variants had previously been reported in synovial fluid and blood of reactive arthritis patients, which suggested common disease-initiation mechanisms.

This clonotype turned up a few times. Its antigen remains undetermined. Within one base of it there is no much larger clone, and no base qualities were kept. CDR1 and CDR2 are drawn from the germline V gene: LGHNA, YNFKEQ. V and J are truncated by 0 bases and 6 bases respectively, leaving an intervening sequence of 12 bases. CDR3 length: 15 amino acids, cysteine to phenylalanine. Only the CDR3 DNA is retained, 45 bases long and in frame from the first base. TCRdb names Illumina HiSeq 2500 as the instrument used. TCR beta libraries were prepared by quantitative 5'-RACE with molecular barcodes. The authors' pipeline ran thus. To identify disease-linked TCR variants, a new computational method was used, one built on a probabilistic model of VDJ rearrangement. Clones were called with MiXCR by TCRdb after fastp trimmed the public reads at Q25, and only in-frame beta chains were retained. Rows merge per CDR3 protein into single entries with the most common DNA and genes. The V and J calls and clone size come from TCRdb's table, not from the authors' own analysis. For this sample there are 200,000 to 250,000 distinct CDR3 sequences; roughly 24% appear just once. The ten largest make up roughly 6.7% of the sample.

The clonotype was recovered from a male donor with ankylosing spondylitis or in good health (not recorded which). This sequence uses TRBV4-2 and TRBJ2-1; the D gene is perhaps TRBD1, on 5 matching bases. The specimen was blood, either unsorted or a sorted T cell fraction (not recorded which). The CDR3 is CASSQDPRVGNEQFF. The DNA is TGTGCCAGCAGCCAAGATCCCAGGGTGGGCAATGAGCAGTTCTTC.